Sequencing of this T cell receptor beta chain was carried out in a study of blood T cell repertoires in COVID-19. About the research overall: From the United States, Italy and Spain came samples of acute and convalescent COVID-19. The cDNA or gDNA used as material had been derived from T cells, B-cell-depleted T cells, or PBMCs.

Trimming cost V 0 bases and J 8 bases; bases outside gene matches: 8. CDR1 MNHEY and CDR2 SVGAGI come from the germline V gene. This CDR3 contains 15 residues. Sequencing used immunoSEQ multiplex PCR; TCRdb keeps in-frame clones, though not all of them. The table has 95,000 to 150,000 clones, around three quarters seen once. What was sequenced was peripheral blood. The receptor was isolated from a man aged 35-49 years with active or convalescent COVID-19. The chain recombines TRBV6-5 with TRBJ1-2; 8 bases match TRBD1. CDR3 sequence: CASSYSLGTGLGYTF. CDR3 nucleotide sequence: TGTGCCAGCAGTTACTCGCTGGGGACAGGTCTCGGCTACACCTTC.